The source of this T cell receptor (beta chain) is a study of blood T cell repertoires in COVID-19. This CDR3 is built from 16 residues. Germline-derived CDR1 and CDR2 are SEHNR and FQNEAQ (reference sequence). Trimming cost V 4 bases and J 2 bases, with 14 bases left between them. Per the authors' pipeline: Amplification with reference gene primers provided the estimates of nucleated cell counts. Repertoires were generated with immunoSEQ multiplex PCR, while TCRdb's copy carries only in-frame clones and drops some. Clone size and V and J calls were adopted from that table, with D and trimming inferred from the DNA. Of hundreds of thousands of clones listed, approximately 90% are singletons. Donors were grouped by their self-reported clinical history.

Sequencing was performed on PBMCs or T cells enriched from blood (not recorded which). The chain is built from TRBV7-9 and TRBJ2-2; D perhaps matches TRBD2 (6 bases). This receptor was identified in a man between 35 and 55 years old who had recovered from COVID-19. The CDR3 DNA is TGTGCCAGCAGCTCTACGGGACTCTATAACACCGGGGAGCTGTTTTTT. This encodes CASSSTGLYNTGELFF.